The TCR beta chain described here comes from a study of OX40 agonist ivuxolimab in advanced cancers. Study information: Anti-PD-1, anti-PD-L1 or anti-CTLA-4 therapy given earlier was allowed, and 40% had some. Study findings and constraints: Dose levels from 0.1 to 3.0 mg/kg saw CD4+ and CD8+ blood T cells expand clonally by week 6.

V shed 7 bases, J shed 4 bases, and the junction held 3 bases outside the gene matches. The CDR3 is 14 amino acids. The V gene's germline CDR1 is MNHEY and CDR2 SVGAGI. On this clone: What it binds is not known.

The protocol was immunoSEQ multiplex PCR, while the TCRdb copy is restricted to in-frame clones and leaves out a portion. The sample has 100,000 or so clones, about 96% seen once; the top ten hold about 2.1%. The source of this sequence is an adult with an advanced solid tumor such as melanoma, head and neck, liver or kidney cancer. This material consisted of CD4+ or CD8+ T cells sorted from blood, taken in a trial of the OX40 agonist ivuxolimab. The rearrangement links TRBV6-5 to TRBJ2-1, with 11 bases aligning to TRBD2. The CDR3 is CASTGLAGYNEQFF. CDR3 in DNA: TGTGCCAGCACAGGACTAGCGGGTTACAATGAGCAGTTCTTC.